This entry describes one T cell receptor beta chain. V was clipped by 6 bases and J by 4 bases; unmatched bases: 10. Germline V gives CDR1 SNHLY, CDR2 FYNNEI. This CDR3 region has 16 residues. This sample stems from a study of shared clonotypes between healthy human individuals. Sequencing used immunoSEQ multiplex PCR; TCRdb keeps in-frame clones, though not all of them. The table records roughly 700,000 clones, about nine tenths of them present only once. Material for sequencing was memory CD8+ T cells from PBMCs. The subset is: CD45RO+ cells pooled with CCR7-negative TemRA cells. This chain connects TRBV2 to TRBJ2-1; 9 bases agree with TRBD1. This TCR derives from a man aged 18 to 30 in good health. Some clones in this sample may be carry-over from other donors' samples. CDR3: CASRSPTGGAYNEQFF. The DNA of the CDR3 is TGTGCCAGCAGGTCCCCAACAGGGGGCGCGTACAATGAGCAGTTCTTC.